These 23 T cell receptor beta chains were all obtained from the same sample, sequenced in a study of post-analysis software for immune sequencing data. Study-level points and caveats: Relative to controls, patients had several TRBV segments at higher frequency, with TRBV5-6, TRBV5-1 and TRBV20-1 among these.

Which antigens these TCRs recognize remains unknown. Tagging with unique molecular identifiers was a feature of the TCR beta cDNA libraries. TCRdb re-analysed the PCR reads in MiXCR, keeping a single row per CDR3 protein. The top ten hold roughly 3.4% of the sample, which has roughly 200,000 distinct CDR3 sequences, around 30% seen once. Input material: blood. These receptors originate from a girl between 2 and 17 years old with multiple sclerosis.

The chain recombines TRBV4-1 with TRBJ2-2; 10 bases line up with TRBD2. Germline V gene data show CDR1 as MGHRA and CDR2 as YSYEKL. V dropped 4 bases and J dropped 5; count of bases not matched to a gene: 10. This CDR3 is built from 17 residues. The CDR3 region is CASSPLSSGSMTGELFF. DNA of the CDR3: TGCGCCAGCAGCCCCCTGTCTAGCGGGAGTATGACCGGGGAGCTGTTTTTT.

This clonotype was recorded at least ten times. The rearrangement links TRBV7-8 to TRBJ1-5; D unclear. Germline V gene lookup returns CDR1 SGHVS and CDR2 FQNEAQ. The V and J ends lost 6 bases and 2 bases respectively, with 17 bases between them. The CDR3 is 16 amino acids. CDR3 region: CASSPREGVGNQPQHF. DNA of the CDR3: TGTGCCAGCAGTCCCCGGGAGGGTGTGGGCAATCAGCCCCAGCATTTT.

V is TRBV21-1 and J is TRBJ2-2; TRBD1, as called in the table, went unchecked against the DNA. TRBV21-1 is reported as a pseudogene. This CDR3 is built from 16 residues. The CDR3 DNA follows: TGTGCCAGCAGACCAAGGGGTCAGGGACCCACCGGGGAGCTGTTTTTT. As protein: CASRPRGQGPTGELFF.

Regarding this clonotype: A much larger clone differs from this one at a single base, so this may be a read error. This chain connects TRBV5-6 to TRBJ2-7, with 7 positions matching TRBD2. The J call is uncertain, as TRBJ2-5 better fits the DNA end. From germline, CDR1 is SGHDT and CDR2 YYEEEE. There are 14 residues in the CDR3. CDR3 coding DNA: TGTGCCAGCAGCTCCTACGGGGGGACAGAGACCCAGTACTTC. Its protein is CASSSYGGTETQYF.

This clonotype was observed many times. The chain uses TRBV6-1 and TRBJ1-2; 8 nucleotides match TRBD1. Germline CDR1 reads MNHNS; CDR2 reads SASEGT. This CDR3 is 14 amino acids long. V lost 1 base and J lost 2; bases outside the gene matches: 0. CDR3 region: CASSEGDRNYGYTF. CDR3 in DNA: TGTGCCAGCAGTGAAGGGGACAGGAACTATGGCTACACCTTC.

This clonotype was counted ten times or more. J is TRBJ2-5 and V is TRBV5-1, with no clear D. The V end lost 1 base, the J end lost 5 bases, and 6 bases lay between the germline ends. This CDR3 has 12 residues. Germline V lookup: CDR1 SGHRS, CDR2 YFSETQ. Written as DNA, the CDR3 is TGCGCCAGCAGCTTGACCCAGGAGACCCAGTACTTC. It yields the protein CASSLTQETQYF.

This clonotype was detected many times. This rearrangement joins TRBV28 to TRBJ2-1; 11 bases match TRBD2. V lost 4 bases to trimming and J lost 8 bases; unmatched junction nucleotides: 10. This CDR3 spans 16 amino acids. The V gene's germline CDR1 is MDHEN and CDR2 SYDVKM. This chain's CDR3 is CASSSSSGRAVYEQFF. In nucleotides, the CDR3 is TGTGCCAGCAGTTCCAGTAGCGGGAGGGCCGTATATGAGCAGTTCTTC.

This clonotype was counted between two and nine times. This chain uses TRBV7-2 with TRBJ2-5, with D perhaps being TRBD1 or TRBD2 (5 bases each). Judging by the DNA end, TRBJ2-7 fits better; the J call may be wrong. CDR3 length equals 14 residues. Germline assignment: CDR1 SGHTA and CDR2 FQGNSA. Here the CDR3 reads CASSLALRGGEQYF. The CDR3 DNA follows: TGTGCCAGCAGCTTAGCGCTTCGGGGCGGCGAGCAGTACTTC.

V gene TRBV9 combines with J gene TRBJ1-5, with D tentatively TRBD1 (5 bases). The germline CDR1 and CDR2 sequences are SGDLS and YYNGEE. This CDR3 contains 14 residues. Trimming cost V 3 bases and J 7 bases, with 14 bases left between them. In DNA form, the CDR3 reads TGTGCCAGCAGCGGACCCGGGGCCGACCAGCCCCAGCATTTT. Translating it yields CASSGPGADQPQHF.

The chain joins TRBV2 to TRBJ2-2; 11 bases are shared with TRBD2. Germline loops: CDR1 SNHLY, CDR2 FYNNEI. CDR3 length: 15 amino acids. The V gene end was trimmed by 4 bases and the J gene end by 5 bases; junction bases not matched to a gene: 3. The CDR3 region is CASSGPSGRTGELFF. The CDR3 DNA follows: TGTGCCAGCAGTGGGCCTAGCGGGAGGACCGGGGAGCTGTTTTTT.

This chain uses TRBV20-1 with TRBJ1-1; D gene uncertain. CDR1 is DFQATT and CDR2 is SNEGSKA in the germline V gene (reference sequence). The CDR3 has 10 residues. This chain's CDR3 is CRGANTEAFF. Written as DNA, the CDR3 is TGCAGGGGCGCGAACACTGAAGCTTTCTTT.

This clonotype was counted a few times. The chain recombines TRBV12-3 or TRBV12-4 with TRBJ1-5; no firm D call. This CDR3 is built from 15 residues. Deletions cut 6 bases from V and 3 bases from J, with 15 bases between. The CDR3, as DNA: TGTGCCAGCAGATCCCATCGGGTTAACAATCAGCCCCAGCATTTT. It yields the protein CASRSHRVNNQPQHF.

As regards this clonotype: A much larger clone differs from this one at a single base, so this may be a read error. V gene TRBV20-1 combines with J gene TRBJ2-5; 10 positions agree with TRBD1. Per germline, CDR1 DFQATT and CDR2 SNEGSKA (reference sequence). CDR3 length: 16 amino acids. The CDR3 sequence: CNANPRQGAPEETQYF. The CDR3 DNA is TGCAATGCTAACCCCCGACAGGGGGCGCCGGAAGAGACCCAGTACTTC.

About this clonotype: This may be a read error: a much more frequent sequence differs by one nucleotide. The J gene is TRBJ2-1, the V gene TRBV5-5, with TRBD1 matching 7 bases. This CDR3 has 14 amino acids. Germline values: CDR1 SGHKS, CDR2 YYEKEE (reference sequence). CDR3 in DNA: TGTGCCAACAGCTTAAGGGGGCTGGACGATGAGCAGTTCTTC. The encoded protein is CANSLRGLDDEQFF.

As for this clonotype: A read error may be the cause here, since a much bigger clone is one base away. This chain joins TRBV29-1 and TRBJ2-1, with TRBD2 matching over 12 bases. Per the germline V gene, CDR1 is SQVTM and CDR2 is ANQGSEA. V trimming: 7 bases; J trimming: 13 bases; junction bases outside the gene matches: 8. CDR3 length equals 12 residues. The CDR3 coding sequence is TGCAGCGGACTAGCGGGGGAGGAGACCCAGTTCTTC. As protein: CSGLAGEETQFF.

This clonotype was seen repeatedly, ten times or more. The chain employs TRBV29-1 and TRBJ2-1; TRBD2 agrees at 7 bases. Per the germline V gene, CDR1 is SQVTM and CDR2 is ANQGSEA. V was clipped by 6 bases and J by 6 bases; unmatched bases: 5. This CDR3 is 12 amino acids long. The CDR3 spells CSVRLAANEQFF. The CDR3 bases are TGCAGCGTGAGACTAGCCGCCAATGAGCAGTTCTTC.

This sequence joins TRBV5-6 and TRBJ2-1; 7 bases map to TRBD2. V lost 2 bases, J lost 6 bases, and 2 bases stayed unmatched. Germline CDR1 is SGHDT and CDR2 is YYEEEE. This CDR3 contains 13 residues. CDR3 sequence (DNA): TGTGCCAGCAGCTTCCTAGCGGTCAATGAGCAGTTCTTC. It codes for CASSFLAVNEQFF.

About this clonotype itself: This sequence may be a read error, since a much larger clone differs from it by one base. This chain connects TRBV7-2 to TRBJ2-5; D might be TRBD1 (5 bases). CDR1 is SGHTA, CDR2 FQGNSA, per germline. This CDR3 is 14 amino acids long. CDR3 coding DNA: TGTGCCGGCAGCTTTTTCCAGGGCCAAGAGACCCAGTACTTC. Encoded protein: CAGSFFQGQETQYF.

With regard to this clonotype: This clone may be a read error of a much larger clone one base away. The CDR3 is CASGGADIQYF. CDR3 bases: TGTGCCAGCGGTGGAGCGGACATTCAGTACTTC. The V gene is TRBV12-3 or TRBV12-4, the J gene TRBJ2-4; a weak D match, TRBD2 (5 bases). Trimming took off 8 bases at V and 8 bases at J, with 10 bases between the two ends. The CDR3 sequence is 11 residues long.

The sample holds a few counts of this clonotype. Possible read error: a much larger clone is one base away. The chain links TRBV12-3 or TRBV12-4 to TRBJ2-1; D is uncertain. This CDR3 contains 13 residues. V was shortened by 6 bases and J by 12 bases, with 18 bases between the two germline ends. The CDR3 DNA sequence: TGTGCCAGCAGGATTCGGACCGGCTCCCGGCAGTTCTTC. It specifies CASRIRTGSRQFF.

The chain links TRBV28 to TRBJ1-1; D is unresolved. V lost 1 base, J lost 0 bases, and 9 bases lay in between. Germline-derived CDR1 and CDR2 are MDHEN and SYDVKM. CDR3 length: 15 amino acids. CDR3 DNA: TGTGCCAGCAGTTTATTTCGTTCAGTGAACACTGAAGCTTTCTTT. It is translated as CASSLFRSVNTEAFF.

This clonotype was found a few times. The V call is TRBV13, the J call TRBJ2-5, with a weak D call TRBD2 (5 bases). Trimming pared 2 bases from V and 5 bases from J, leaving 18 bases between. Germline-derived CDR1 and CDR2 are PRHDT and FYEKMQ (reference sequence). The CDR3 has 16 amino acids. The CDR3 region is CASSLRTGLPGETQYF. The CDR3 DNA follows: TGTGCCAGCAGCTTAAGAACTGGACTCCCCGGGGAGACCCAGTACTTC.

This clonotype has more than one count but fewer than ten. The chain uses TRBV5-1 and TRBJ1-1, with 10 bases lining up with TRBD1. V shed 5 bases and J 4 bases; nucleotides not matched to a gene: 11. The CDR3 is 16 residues long. Germline-derived CDR1 and CDR2 are SGHRS and YFSETQ. CDR3: CASRKPGTGASTEAFF. CDR3 nucleotides: TGCGCCAGCAGAAAGCCCGGGACAGGGGCGAGCACTGAAGCTTTCTTT.